A single sample is the source of the 14 T cell receptor beta chains below, sequenced in a study of blood T cell repertoires in COVID-19. Assay: immunoSEQ multiplex PCR; the TCRdb copy retains only in-frame clones and omits some. The repertoire includes about 430,000 clones, about 88% of them detected once, and about 1.5% sits in the top ten. Sequencing was performed on PBMCs or T cells enriched from blood (not recorded which). Receptors originate from a young woman who had been exposed to COVID-19.

This clone was detected a few times. This rearrangement joins TRBV27 to TRBJ2-7; a weak D match, TRBD1 (6 bases). Germline V gene lookup returns CDR1 MNHEY and CDR2 SMNVEV (reference sequence). Trimming removed 3 bases from V and 0 bases from J, with 9 bases in between. This CDR3 is 14 amino acids long. As DNA, the CDR3 is TGTGCCAGCAGTTTGGACAGCCGCTCCTACGAGCAGTACTTC. Its translation is CASSLDSRSYEQYF.

This clone was observed a single time. In nucleotides, the CDR3 is TGTGCCAGCAGCTTAGCCACAGGGGGCTACACCTTC. This gives the protein CASSLATGGYTF. This chain joins TRBV7-9 and TRBJ1-2; TRBD1 might be the D (6 bases). The CDR3 runs 12 residues. V lost 0 bases and J 8 bases, leaving 7 bases between the germline ends. Per the germline V gene, CDR1 is SEHNR and CDR2 is FQNEAQ (reference sequence). Using reference TRBV7-9 and TRBJ1-2 for the parts outside the CDR3, the full variable domain is DTGVSQNPRHKITKRGQNVTFRCDPISEHNRLYWYRQTLGQGPEFLTYFQNEAQLEKSRLLSDRFSAERPKGSFSTLEIQRTEQGDSAMYLCASSLATGGYTFGSGTRLTVV.

This chain uses TRBV2 with TRBJ1-4; D remains ambiguous. Germline CDR1 and CDR2: SNHLY and FYNNEI. Trimming removed 2 bases at V and 0 bases at J, with 7 bases between. The CDR3 is 15 residues long. CDR3 in amino acids: CASSELTSTNEKLFF. The CDR3 DNA is TGTGCCAGCAGTGAACTCACTTCAACTAATGAAAAACTGTTTTTT. The whole variable domain, remainder taken from reference TRBV2 and TRBJ1-4, is EPEVTQTPSHQVTQMGQEVILRCVPISNHLYFYWYRQILGQKVEFLVSFYNNEISEKSEIFDDQFSVERPDGSNFTLKIRSTKLEDSAMYFCASSELTSTNEKLFFGSGTQLSVL.

The genes are TRBV11-3 and TRBJ2-1; 7 bases are shared with TRBD2. V was clipped by 2 bases and J by 1 base; unmatched bases: 2. The CDR3 contains 15 residues. Per germline, CDR1 SGHNT and CDR2 YENEEA. The CDR3 here is CASSLTSASYNEQFF. CDR3 nucleotides: TGTGCCAGCAGCTTAACTAGCGCGTCCTACAATGAGCAGTTCTTC.

CDR3 sequence reads: CSATWRGEQFF. The CDR3 DNA reads as TGCAGTGCTACCTGGCGGGGTGAGCAGTTCTTC. The rearrangement uses TRBV20-1 and TRBJ2-1; the D gene is possibly TRBD2 (6 bases). Germline V lookup: CDR1 DFQATT, CDR2 SNEGSKA (reference sequence). The CDR3 extends over 11 amino acids. V lost 4 bases, J lost 9 bases, and 10 bases lay in between.

This rearrangement joins TRBV27 to TRBJ2-2, with 7 bases that match TRBD2. There are 17 residues in the CDR3. The germline gives CDR1 MNHEY, CDR2 SMNVEV (reference sequence). Trimming cost V 4 bases and J 6 bases; bases outside gene matches: 14. For the CDR3, the DNA is TGTGCCAGCAGTTCCCGCTATGCGGGAGCCCGTTCCGGGGAGCTGTTTTTT. Translated: CASSSRYAGARSGELFF.

The V call is TRBV3-1 (or the pseudogene TRBV3-2), the J call TRBJ2-1; 8 nucleotides agree with TRBD2. Germline V gene data show CDR1 as LGHDT and CDR2 as YNNKEL (reference sequence). The V gene end was trimmed by 0 bases and the J gene end by 8 bases; junction bases not matched to a gene: 9. The CDR3 runs to 16 residues. This CDR3 is CASSQDLPGGPHEQFF. The CDR3 coding sequence is TGTGCCAGCAGCCAAGATCTCCCGGGAGGGCCACATGAGCAGTTCTTC.

This chain uses TRBV6-5 with TRBJ1-1; 9 nucleotides match TRBD1. From germline, CDR1 is MNHEY and CDR2 SVGAGI. This CDR3 is built from 13 residues. V gave up 9 bases and J gave up 2 bases; unmatched junction bases: 4. CDR3 sequence (DNA): TGTGCCAGTTGGGGACAGGGCAACACTGAAGCTTTCTTT. Translation: CASWGQGNTEAFF.

The J gene is TRBJ2-7, the V gene TRBV10-3; possible D gene TRBD2, 5 bases. The CDR3 covers 16 residues. The germline V and J ends were trimmed by 3 bases and 3 bases, with 18 bases remaining between them. Germline V gene sequence: CDR1 ENHRY, CDR2 SYGVKD. CDR3 nucleotide sequence: TGTGCCATCAGTGATCCTGTTCAGCGGCCGGTCTACGAGCAGTACTTC. This sequence encodes CAISDPVQRPVYEQYF.

The chain links TRBV19 to TRBJ2-1; 8 nucleotides match TRBD1. The CDR3 spans 15 residues. V shed 7 bases, J shed 3 bases, and the junction held 8 bases outside the gene matches. The germline V gene encodes CDR1 LNHDA and CDR2 SQIVND (reference sequence). CDR3 bases: TGTGCCAGTACTCAGGGGGCATATATCTACAATGAGCAGTTCTTC. Translation: CASTQGAYIYNEQFF.

There are a few counts of this clone. The chain recombines TRBV6-5 with TRBJ1-1, with a weak D call TRBD1 (6 bases). Germline V gives CDR1 MNHEY, CDR2 SVGAGI. The V end lost 4 bases, the J end lost 7 bases, and 13 bases lay between the germline ends. CDR3 length: 13 amino acids. Here the CDR3 DNA reads TGTGCCAGCAGTTTTCTGGGGGCAGTTGAAGCTTTCTTT. Residues: CASSFLGAVEAFF.

The count of this clone is one. The J gene is TRBJ1-2, the V gene TRBV27; no clear D gene. CDR1 and CDR2 (germline): MNHEY, SMNVEV (reference sequence). Trimming removed 0 bases at V and 5 bases at J, with 10 bases between. CDR3 length: 14 amino acids. In nucleotides, the CDR3 is TGTGCCAGCAGTTTATCTCAGGAAGTTTATGGCTACACCTTC. This encodes CASSLSQEVYGYTF.

This clone has only a few counts. The chain links TRBV19 to TRBJ1-2; 7 bases agree with TRBD1. Germline V CDR1 and CDR2: LNHDA, SQIVND (reference sequence). This CDR3 contains 15 residues. V shed 4 bases and J 6 bases; nucleotides not matched to a gene: 11. CDR3 region: CASSTWDSRRDGYTF. CDR3 in DNA: TGTGCCAGTAGTACGTGGGACAGTAGGAGGGATGGCTACACCTTC.

The genes are TRBV28 and TRBJ2-7; D gene ambiguous. The CDR3 covers 15 residues. Germline loops: CDR1 MDHEN, CDR2 SYDVKM. Trimming took 4 bases from V and 3 from J, leaving 16 bases between them. DNA of the CDR3: TGTGCCAGCAGTTCAATCCGAGTTTCCCTCTACGAGCAGTACTTC. It encodes CASSSIRVSLYEQYF. Drawing the rest from reference TRBV28 and TRBJ2-7, the complete variable domain is DVKVTQSSRYLVKRTGEKVFLECVQDMDHENMFWYRQDPGLGLRLIYFSYDVKMKEKGDIPEGYSVSREKKERFSLILESASTNQTSMYLCASSSIRVSLYEQYFGPGTRLTVT.